This T cell receptor beta chain was observed in a study of vaccination and CD4 T cells after COVID-19. Whole-study context: Stimulation of cells relied on overlapping spike peptides derived from SARS-CoV-2, HCoV-NL63, HCoV-OC43 and HCoV-229E. Study-level findings and limits: Reactive clone data from convalescent patients indicated a median of approximately 86% appearing only post-vaccination.

Cultured CD4+ T cell DNA was sequenced using the Oncomine TCR Beta short-read assay. Someone extracted genomic DNA from cultured CD4+ T cells. Each CDR3 protein gets one entry after TCRdb re-called the PCR reads with MiXCR. The sample includes 6,900 or so distinct CDR3 sequences, approximately 35% seen only once; the top ten take around 9.9%. By frequency in the sample, this clonotype is medium-sized. Its target is not known. The germline gives CDR1 DFQATT, CDR2 SNEGSKA (reference sequence). The CDR3 extends over 13 amino acids. V shed 6 bases and J shed 4 bases, with 15 bases lying between them. Documented treatment: approximately nine-day PBMC culture with coronavirus spike peptide pools or control peptides (ViraFEST assay). Those CD4+ T cells from the unexposed donor predate the COVID-19 pandemic (2011-2018). ViraFEST used peptide pools to expand antigen-specific T cells and subsequently sequenced their TCRs. By negative selection, CD4+ T cells were isolated once culture had run for about 10 days.

This receptor was taken from a human donor in good health. The sequencing sample was made of CD4+ T cells from blood, cultured in vitro. This chain connects TRBV20-1 to TRBJ2-5; D is possibly TRBD2 (5 bases). CDR3 residues: CSAYSGSGETQYF. The CDR3 coding sequence is TGCAGTGCCTATTCGGGGTCGGGAGAGACCCAGTACTTC.